This is a list of T cell receptor beta chains from one sample in a study of blood T cells in healthy people across ages. MiXCR was run by TCRdb on the 5' RACE reads, yielding one entry per CDR3 protein. Of fewer than 800,000 distinct CDR3 sequences listed, roughly 20% are singletons. The sample was blood. The receptors were sampled from a man aged 70 or older in good health. Each CDR3 is given with its conserved first and last residue. D genes are given only for firm matches. A row's size may be missing; if present it is once, few, many or a size class.

v_gene	abundance	j_gene	d_gene	len	CDR3nt	CDR3aa
TRBV6-1	.	TRBJ2-5	.	17	TGTGCCAGCGGTCGGATGGGTAGCGGACCCTACCAAGAGACCCAGTACTTC	CASGRMGSGPYQETQYF
TRBV15	.	TRBJ2-7	.	13	TGTGCCACCAGCAGAGGTGGTTCCTACGAGCAGTACTTC	CATSRGGSYEQYF
TRBV19	few	TRBJ2-3	.	14	TGTGCCGGTAGTCTCCGGGAGACCCTCGGTACGCAGTATTTT	CAGSLRETLGTQYF
TRBV4-1	few	TRBJ2-1	.	17	TGCGCCAGCAGCCAAGATTCGATTGCCGCCTCCTACAATGAGCAGTTCTTC	CASSQDSIAASYNEQFF
TRBV20-1	few	TRBJ2-1	TRBD2	14	TGCAGTGCTAGAGAGGGTGGCGGGAGTAGTGAGCAGTTCTTC	CSAREGGGSSEQFF
TRBV12-3/TRBV12-4	.	TRBJ2-4	.	16	TGTGCCAGCAGTTTAGGGGTGGGGGTAGCCAAAAACATTCAGTACTTC	CASSLGVGVAKNIQYF
TRBV5-5	.	TRBJ1-5	TRBD1	15	TGTGCCAGCAGCCGACAGGGTTTGGACACAGATACGCAGCATTTT	CASSRQGLDTDTQHF
TRBV20-1	.	TRBJ1-6	.	15	TGCAGTGCGAATACAGGGAGCTCCTATAATTCACCCCTCCACTTT	CSANTGSSYNSPLHF
TRBV12-3/TRBV12-4	many	TRBJ1-2	.	13	TGTGCCAGCAGTTTCGGGGCAAACTATGGCTACACCTTC	CASSFGANYGYTF
TRBV12-3/TRBV12-4	once	TRBJ2-3	.	15	TGTGCCAGCAGTACTACTAGAGGGAGAGGAGATACGCAGTATTTT	CASSTTRGRGDTQYF
TRBV5-5	few	TRBJ2-7	TRBD2	14	TGTGCCAGCAGCCGAAAGACTAGCGATTGGGAGCAGTACTTC	CASSRKTSDWEQYF
TRBV12-5	.	TRBJ1-1	.	14	TGTGCTAGTGGTTTGGTACTTCGGGAAGCTGAAGCTTTCTTT	CASGLVLREAEAFF
TRBV29-1	many	TRBJ2-7	.	14	TGCAGCGTGCGACTGAGCTATTCATCCTACGAGCAGTACTTC	CSVRLSYSSYEQYF
TRBV29-1	few	TRBJ2-2	TRBD2	14	TGCAGCGTTGCCCGCGGGGGGAACACCGGGGAGCTGTTTTTT	CSVARGGNTGELFF
TRBV20-1	.	TRBJ2-1	TRBD2	15	TGCAGTGCTAACCCCGCTAGCGGGAGGGCCAATGAGCAGTTCTTC	CSANPASGRANEQFF
TRBV4-1	few	TRBJ2-1	TRBD2	16	TGCGCCAGCAGCCAAGATATTAGCGGGAGACGAGATGAGCAGTTCTTC	CASSQDISGRRDEQFF
TRBV11-1	few	TRBJ2-6	.	14	TGTGCCAGCGCCCAGGGCTCTGGGGCCAACGTCCTGACTTTC	CASAQGSGANVLTF
TRBV7-9	.	TRBJ1-4	.	16	TGTGCCAGCAGCCCCCGACAGGAGGCGACTAATGAAAAACTGTTTTTT	CASSPRQEATNEKLFF
TRBV5-1	.	TRBJ2-1	.	14	TGCGCCAGCGGAGGGAGAATGATGGGCAATGAGCAGTTCTTC	CASGGRMMGNEQFF
TRBV4-3	few	TRBJ2-5	.	16	TGCGCCAGCAGCCAAGATCCCCGGGGCCCTAGGGAGACCCAGTACTTC	CASSQDPRGPRETQYF
TRBV10-2	few	TRBJ1-2	.	14	TGCGCCAGCAGTGAGCTGGGCGACGGCTATGGCTACACCTTC	CASSELGDGYGYTF
TRBV5-1	.	TRBJ2-1	TRBD2	18	TGCGCCAGCAGCTTGGACCAACCTAGCGGGAGCTCCTACAATGAGCAGTTCTTC	CASSLDQPSGSSYNEQFF
TRBV29-1	.	TRBJ2-7	.	15	TGCAGCGTTGACTCAGGGGCCCCGGGAACCTACGAGCAGTACTTC	CSVDSGAPGTYEQYF
TRBV29-1	.	TRBJ2-3	.	12	TGCAGCCTCGATAGCGGCACAGATACGCAGTATTTT	CSLDSGTDTQYF
TRBV5-1	.	TRBJ2-7	.	14	TGCGCCAGCAGCTGGGGACTGGGTTCCTACGAGCAGTACTTC	CASSWGLGSYEQYF
TRBV5-1	.	TRBJ2-5	TRBD1	14	TGCGCCAGCAGCTTGGGGACAGGGCTGAAGACCCAGTACTTC	CASSLGTGLKTQYF
TRBV19	few	TRBJ2-7	TRBD1	14	TGTGCCAGTAGTAGGTCTACAGGGGTCGGCGAGCAGTACTTC	CASSRSTGVGEQYF
TRBV18	.	TRBJ2-1	TRBD2	15	TGTGCCAGCTCTCTGAGCGGGAGGCAGAACAATGAGCAGTTCTTC	CASSLSGRQNNEQFF
TRBV10-3	.	TRBJ2-3	.	14	TGTGCCATCAGTGACAAAGGCGGACAAGATACGCAGTATTTT	CAISDKGGQDTQYF
TRBV27	few	TRBJ2-5	.	16	TGTGCCAGCAGCCTAAAGGGTACGAGGCTCCAAGAGACCCAGTACTTC	CASSLKGTRLQETQYF
TRBV12-3/TRBV12-4	many	TRBJ1-6	.	12	TGTGCCAGCAGAACCCTAGAGTCACCCCTCCACTTT	CASRTLESPLHF
TRBV5-1	many	TRBJ2-3	.	16	TGCGCCAGCAGCCCCGGCGCAGGGGTGTACTCAGATACGCAGTATTTT	CASSPGAGVYSDTQYF
TRBV12-3/TRBV12-4	many	TRBJ2-6	.	15	TGTGCCAGCAGTTTCCAGGGAGGTGGGGCCAACGTCCTGACTTTC	CASSFQGGGANVLTF
TRBV2	few	TRBJ2-6	.	13	TGTGCCAGCGTCGGTACAGGGGCCAACGTCCTGACTTTC	CASVGTGANVLTF
TRBV6-6	few	TRBJ2-7	TRBD1	11	TGTGCCAGCAGCTCAACTACAGGGGGTTGCTTC	CASSSTTGGCF
TRBV9	few	TRBJ2-2	.	13	TGTGCGCGGGGTCCCGCGAACACCGGGGAGCTGTTTTTT	CARGPANTGELFF
TRBV6-1	.	TRBJ2-1	TRBD1	13	TGTGCCAGCAGTGAGACAGGGAAGAATGAGCAGTTCTTC	CASSETGKNEQFF
TRBV28	.	TRBJ2-5	.	12	TGTGCCAGCGCTGGACAGAGGGAGACCCAGTACTTC	CASAGQRETQYF
TRBV6-5	few	TRBJ1-4	.	15	TGTGCCAGCAGTTACGGGCCTGCAACTAATGAAAAACTGTTTTTT	CASSYGPATNEKLFF
TRBV14	.	TRBJ2-5	.	13	TGTGCCAGCAGCGTGAGGGGGCAAGAGACCCAGTACTTC	CASSVRGQETQYF
TRBV7-8	.	TRBJ2-1	TRBD2	18	TGTGCCAGCAGCTTAGGAGCTAGCGGGAGGGCCTTCAACAATGAGCAGTTCTTC	CASSLGASGRAFNNEQFF